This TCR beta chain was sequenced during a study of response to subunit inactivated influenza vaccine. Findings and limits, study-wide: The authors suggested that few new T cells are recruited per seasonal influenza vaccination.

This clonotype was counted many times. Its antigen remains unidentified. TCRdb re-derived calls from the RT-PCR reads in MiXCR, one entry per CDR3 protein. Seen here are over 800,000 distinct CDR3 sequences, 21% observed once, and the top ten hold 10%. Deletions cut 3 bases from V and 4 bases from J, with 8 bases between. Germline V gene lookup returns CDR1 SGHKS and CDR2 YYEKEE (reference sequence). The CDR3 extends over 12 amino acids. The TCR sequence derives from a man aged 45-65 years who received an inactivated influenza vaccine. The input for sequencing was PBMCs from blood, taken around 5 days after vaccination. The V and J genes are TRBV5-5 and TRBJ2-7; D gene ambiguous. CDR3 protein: CASSWATYEQYF. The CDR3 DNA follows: TGTGCCAGCAGCTGGGCAACTTACGAGCAGTACTTC. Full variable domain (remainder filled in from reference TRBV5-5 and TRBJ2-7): DAGVTQSPTHLIKTRGQQVTLRCSPISGHKSVSWYQQVLGQGPQFIFQYYEKEERGRGNFPDRFSARQFPNYSSELNVNALLLGDSALYLCASSWATYEQYFGPGTRLTVT.